This T cell receptor beta chain was recorded in a study of cytomegalovirus exposure and HLA in healthy donors. Study as a whole: Of all 400 or so donors who were genotyped, about 80% belonged to the Caucasian-associated ancestry cluster.

Researchers ran the PCR with 60 Vbeta and 13 Jbeta primers. Clones were read by immunoSEQ multiplex PCR, and TCRdb kept only the in-frame ones, dropping some. The sample holds more than 90,000 clones, 60% to 80% seen once. Study results and caveats: An assumption of roughly uniform sequencing depth across donors underlay the presence/absence analyses.

The CDR3 sequence is 14 residues long. Germline CDR1 is LNHNV and CDR2 is YYDKDF (reference sequence). V gave up 0 bases and J gave up 0 bases, with 5 bases separating them. Note on this clone: No antigen is known for it.

The TCR was taken from a man aged 45 to 65 in good health and CMV-seropositive. Sequenced sample: PBMCs. The rearrangement links TRBV15 to TRBJ1-1; D call uncertain. The CDR3 protein is CATSRDLLNTEAFF. In DNA form, the CDR3 reads TGTGCCACCAGCAGAGATCTCCTGAACACTGAAGCTTTCTTT.